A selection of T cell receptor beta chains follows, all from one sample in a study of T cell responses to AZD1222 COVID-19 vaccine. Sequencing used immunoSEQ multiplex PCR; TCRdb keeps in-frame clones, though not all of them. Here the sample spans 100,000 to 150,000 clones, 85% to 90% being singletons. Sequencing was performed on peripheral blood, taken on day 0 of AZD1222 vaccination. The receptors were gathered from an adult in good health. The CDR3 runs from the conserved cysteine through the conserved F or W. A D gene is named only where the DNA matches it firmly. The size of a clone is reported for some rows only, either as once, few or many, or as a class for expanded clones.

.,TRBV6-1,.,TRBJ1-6,TGTGCCAGCAGTGAATCCGATCAGACCTATAATTCACCCCTCCACTTT,CASSESDQTYNSPLHF
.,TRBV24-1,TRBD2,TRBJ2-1,TGTGCCACCAGCGGGGGGGCATCCTACAATGAGCAGTTCTTC,CATSGGASYNEQFF
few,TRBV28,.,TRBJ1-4,TGTGCCAGCGGCGGCCGAAATGAAAAACTGTTTTTT,CASGGRNEKLFF
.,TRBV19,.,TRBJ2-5,TGTGCCAGTAATGGGCTGAGCAGGGGCCAAGAGACCCAGTACTTC,CASNGLSRGQETQYF
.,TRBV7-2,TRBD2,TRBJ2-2,TGTGCCAGCAGCTTAGTGGGGGGGACCGACACCGGGGAGCTGTTTTTT,CASSLVGGTDTGELFF
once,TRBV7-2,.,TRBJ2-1,TGTGCCAGCAGCTTAAGTTTCCCCGTCGTTTTGTTCTTC,CASSLSFPVVLFF
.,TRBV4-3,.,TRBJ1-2,TGCGCCAGCAGCCCCTCGGCAGGGGATTCGGGGAACTATGGCTACACCTTC,CASSPSAGDSGNYGYTF
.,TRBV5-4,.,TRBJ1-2,TGTGCCAGCAGCTTGGACCCCGACAGATACTATGGCTACACCTTC,CASSLDPDRYYGYTF
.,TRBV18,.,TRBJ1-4,TGTGCCAGCTCACCACCGAAGGGGGAAAAACTGTTTTTT,CASSPPKGEKLFF
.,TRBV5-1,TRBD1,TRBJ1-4,TGCGCCAGCAGCTTTTCTCCGGGACAGGGATATGAAAAACTGTTTTTT,CASSFSPGQGYEKLFF
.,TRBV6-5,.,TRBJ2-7,TGTGCCAGCAGTCCCGGGGCGGCCTCCTACGAGCAGTACTTC,CASSPGAASYEQYF
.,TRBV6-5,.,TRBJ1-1,TGTGCCAGCAGTTTCCTTTATAGCGGGACCGAAGCTTTCTTT,CASSFLYSGTEAFF
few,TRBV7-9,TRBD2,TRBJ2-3,TGTGCCAGCAGCTTATATGCGGGGGGGCGCACAGATACGCAGTATTTT,CASSLYAGGRTDTQYF
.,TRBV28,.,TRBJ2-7,TGTGCCAGCAGTCCGATGTTTGGGGAAGGCTCCTACGAGCAGTACTTC,CASSPMFGEGSYEQYF
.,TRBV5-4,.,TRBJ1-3,TGTGCCAGCAGCCACAGGGCCAAAGACTACGGAAACACCATATATTTT,CASSHRAKDYGNTIYF
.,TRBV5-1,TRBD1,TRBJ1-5,TGCGCCAGCAGCGCGGAAGGGACAGGGGGAAATCAGCCCCAGCATTTT,CASSAEGTGGNQPQHF
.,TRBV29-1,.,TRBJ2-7,TGCAGTGGGGTTGGGGGTAGCTCCTACGAGCAGTACTTC,CSGVGGSSYEQYF
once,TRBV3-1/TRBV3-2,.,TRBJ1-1,TGTGCCAGCAGCCTCCCAACCACTGAAGCTTTCTTT,CASSLPTTEAFF
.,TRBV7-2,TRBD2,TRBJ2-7,TGTGCCAGCAGACTTCGGACTAGCGCGGAGCAGTACTTC,CASRLRTSAEQYF
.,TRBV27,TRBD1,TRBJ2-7,TGTGCCAGCAGTTCCCGGGACAGGGGTCCCTACGAGCAGTACTTC,CASSSRDRGPYEQYF
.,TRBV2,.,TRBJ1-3,TGTGCCAGCAGTAACCTTGGGACGGATATCTCTGGAAACACCATATATTTT,CASSNLGTDISGNTIYF
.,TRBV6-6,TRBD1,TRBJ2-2,TGTGCCAGCAGTATAAGACAGGGGTTGAACACCGGGGAGCTGTTTTTT,CASSIRQGLNTGELFF
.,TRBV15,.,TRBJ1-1,TGTGCCACCAGCCGCAGGCTACAGCCTCAGGTGGACACTGAAGCTTTCTTT,CATSRRLQPQVDTEAFF
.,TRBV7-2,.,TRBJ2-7,TGTGCCAGCAGCCCCTCCGGCGTTGGGTTATACGAGCAGTACTTC,CASSPSGVGLYEQYF
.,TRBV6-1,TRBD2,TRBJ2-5,TGTGCCAGCTCCCGGGAGGGTTCCGGTCGGGAGACCCAGTACTTC,CASSREGSGRETQYF
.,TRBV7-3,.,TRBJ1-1,TGTGCCAGCAGCTTAAGGGGACAACCGAACACTGAAGCTTTCTTT,CASSLRGQPNTEAFF
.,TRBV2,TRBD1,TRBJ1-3,TGTGCCAGCAGTCGAACAGGGGGCGCCGGAAACACCATATATTTT,CASSRTGGAGNTIYF
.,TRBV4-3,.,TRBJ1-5,TGCGCCAGCAGTCGAGACAAATATAGCAATCAGCCCCAGCATTTT,CASSRDKYSNQPQHF